This record covers a single T cell receptor beta chain. Its antigen remains unidentified. Germline V gene data show CDR1 as SQVTM and CDR2 as ANQGSEA. V dropped 6 bases and J dropped 3; count of bases not matched to a gene: 12. This CDR3 spans 16 amino acids. The data stem from a study of CD8 T cells in ankylosing spondylitis. Notes on the study in general: With a CD8+ phenotype, disease-linked clones were relatively rare in peripheral blood. Ankylosing spondylitis blood seemed to carry a telltale TCR beta motif made of several highly homologous variants. Clones tied to disease were said to be significantly enriched in matched ankylosing spondylitis synovial fluid. Certain motif variants had earlier appeared in reactive arthritis synovial fluid and blood.

MiXCR, run by TCRdb on the 5' RACE reads, gives a single entry per CDR3 protein. This sample has 330,000 or so distinct CDR3 sequences, with around 8% found just once. The receptor was isolated from a male donor with ankylosing spondylitis. The specimen sequenced was blood, either unsorted or a sorted T cell fraction (not recorded which). J is TRBJ2-1 and V is TRBV29-1; 9 bases map to TRBD2. The DNA of the CDR3 is TGCAGCGTCACAATAGCGGGAGACCTCCTCTACAATGAGCAGTTCTTC. Translated: CSVTIAGDLLYNEQFF.